The 6 T cell receptor beta chains reported below all come from one sample, sequenced in a study of long-term antiretroviral therapy in people with HIV. The authors ran the immunoSEQ assay, v3.0, at survey level. Some clones are missing from TCRdb's copy, which holds only in-frame ones; the method was immunoSEQ multiplex PCR. The sample contains about 17,000 clones, approximately 79% of which appear only once. The input for sequencing was unsorted PBMCs, taken 2.3 years after starting antiretroviral therapy. All receptors come from a woman aged 40 to 50 with HIV.

V and J are TRBV10-3 and TRBJ1-2; D remains unclear. This CDR3 region has 14 residues. V gave up 0 bases and J gave up 1 base, with 6 bases separating them. Germline V gene data show CDR1 as ENHRY and CDR2 as SYGVKD. The CDR3 DNA sequence: TGTGCCATCAGTGAGTCGGCGGATAACTATGGCTACACCTTC. Residues: CAISESADNYGYTF.

The chain couples TRBV29-1 to TRBJ2-7; 7 nucleotides match TRBD1. Per germline, CDR1 SQVTM and CDR2 ANQGSEA. Trimming at V came to 5 bases and at J to 3 bases, leaving 4 bases not matched to a gene. The length of the CDR3 is 12 residues. Here the CDR3 DNA reads TGCAGCGTTAAATGGGACAGCTACGAGCAGTACTTC. It is translated as CSVKWDSYEQYF.

The chain carries TRBV6-5 and TRBJ1-1; the D gene is possibly TRBD1 (6 bases). The CDR3 sequence is 13 residues long. Germline V gene lookup returns CDR1 MNHEY and CDR2 SVGAGI. With 6 bases removed from V and 6 bases from J, the gap between germline ends came to 14 bases. The CDR3: CASRQGSGAEAFF. DNA for the CDR3: TGTGCCAGCAGGCAGGGGTCAGGCGCTGAAGCTTTCTTT.

The rearrangement uses TRBV19 and TRBJ2-2; 7 nucleotides match TRBD2. Germline V gene data show CDR1 as LNHDA and CDR2 as SQIVND (reference sequence). The CDR3 sequence is 14 residues long. Unmatched junction bases numbered 2, after V lost 3 bases and J lost 4 bases. CDR3 amino acids: CASSIERGTGELFF. The DNA for the CDR3 is TGTGCCAGTAGTATTGAGCGGGGCACCGGGGAGCTGTTTTTT.

The chain uses TRBV9 and TRBJ1-2; a possible D gene is TRBD1 (5 bases). Germline CDR1 is SGDLS and CDR2 is YYNGEE. Trimming shortened V by 6 bases and J by 5 bases, and 17 bases separated the two germline ends. CDR3 length: 14 amino acids. CDR3 DNA: TGTGCCAGCAACCGGGGCCAGCCCCCTTATGGCTACACCTTC. It translates to CASNRGQPPYGYTF.

The chain employs TRBV4-2 and TRBJ1-1; the match to TRBD1 covers 10 bases. The CDR3 contains 15 residues. Per the germline V gene, CDR1 is LGHNA and CDR2 is YNFKEQ. The trim removed 5 bases at V and 11 bases at J, leaving 14 bases unmatched. The CDR3 region has the DNA TGTGCCAGCAGCTTGTTGGCCGGGACAGGGGTTGTCGCTTTCTTT. Its translation is CASSLLAGTGVVAFF.